Below, 14 T cell receptor beta chains from the same sample are listed, as sequenced in a study of T cell responses to AZD1222 COVID-19 vaccine. Repertoires were generated with immunoSEQ multiplex PCR, while TCRdb's copy carries only in-frame clones and drops some. The data show 150,000 to 160,000 clones, more than 85% seen once. The starting material was peripheral blood, obtained after recovery from COVID-19. These receptors originate from an adult who had recovered from COVID-19.

The chain links TRBV18 to TRBJ2-7; 9 bases fit TRBD2. Per the germline V gene, CDR1 is KGHSH and CDR2 is LQKENI. Trimming took 0 bases from V and 0 from J; bases not matched to a gene: 6. The CDR3 is 17 residues long. CDR3 in amino acids: CASSPPSGRKSSYEQYF. The CDR3 DNA follows: TGTGCCAGCTCACCACCGAGCGGGAGGAAGAGCTCCTACGAGCAGTACTTC.

This chain links TRBV20-1 with TRBJ2-3; 8 bases line up with TRBD2. Germline V gene data show CDR1 as DFQATT and CDR2 as SNEGSKA (reference sequence). The CDR3 is made up of 18 amino acids. J was trimmed by 0 bases and V by 3 bases; bases with no gene match: 14. CDR3 coding DNA: TGCAGTGCTAGTGGCTTGGCGGGGGGCGACTCTAGCACAGATACGCAGTATTTT. Protein sequence: CSASGLAGGDSSTDTQYF.

This chain connects TRBV5-1 to TRBJ2-7, with a weak D call TRBD2 (5 bases). This CDR3 has 15 residues. Trimming took 2 bases from V and 2 from J, leaving 14 bases between them. Germline loops: CDR1 SGHRS, CDR2 YFSETQ. The CDR3 spells CASSFSSGIPYEQYF. The CDR3 DNA sequence: TGCGCCAGCAGCTTCAGTTCGGGAATCCCCTACGAGCAGTACTTC.

The chain uses TRBV2 and TRBJ1-1; D gene ambiguous. V was shortened by 4 bases and J by 3 bases, with 9 bases between the two germline ends. Germline lookup yields CDR1 SNHLY and CDR2 FYNNEI. The CDR3 runs 13 residues. CDR3 DNA sequence: TGTGCCAGCAGTGTAACCCGCTACACTGAAGCTTTCTTT. This translates into CASSVTRYTEAFF.

V and J are TRBV4-2 and TRBJ1-5, with a tentative D call TRBD1 (5 bases). Trimming left V 0 bases short and J 4 bases short, with 10 bases between. CDR1 and CDR2 from the germline V gene are LGHNA and YNFKEQ. This CDR3 has 15 residues. CDR3 coding DNA: TGTGCCAGCAGCCAAGATGGGGGAGCAAATCAGCCCCAGCATTTT. Translation gives CASSQDGGANQPQHF.

Points on this clone: The same CDR3 is also encoded by other DNA sequences in this sample. The chain links TRBV5-4 to TRBJ1-6; tentatively, D is TRBD1 (6 bases). CDR1 is SGHNT and CDR2 is YYREEE in the germline V gene (reference sequence). The ends were cut back, 0 bases at V and 8 bases at J, with 6 bases in the middle. This CDR3 comprises 13 residues. CDR3 nucleotide sequence: TGTGCCAGCAGCTTGGAGGGGGATTCACCCCTCCACTTT. It specifies CASSLEGDSPLHF.

CDR3 region: CASSPRRGIFTDEQYF. In DNA, the CDR3 is TGTGCCAGCAGCCCCCGCCGGGGTATTTTCACGGACGAGCAGTACTTC. The rearrangement joins TRBV9 to TRBJ2-7; a weak D match, TRBD2 (5 bases). V lost 4 bases to trimming and J lost 5 bases, with 22 bases between them. This CDR3 contains 16 residues. Germline lookup yields CDR1 SGDLS and CDR2 YYNGEE.

The chain links TRBV19 to TRBJ1-5; TRBD1 matches 7 bases. The CDR3 consists of 16 residues. After removal of 5 bases from V and 0 bases from J, the junction contained 7 bases not matched to a gene. Per germline, CDR1 LNHDA and CDR2 SQIVND (reference sequence). This chain's CDR3 is CASSEGRGFSNQPQHF. In nucleotides, the CDR3 is TGTGCCAGTAGTGAAGGCAGGGGGTTTAGCAATCAGCCCCAGCATTTT.

The chain couples TRBV7-2 to TRBJ1-5, with D possibly TRBD1 on 5 matching bases. This CDR3 has 17 residues. V was shortened by 6 bases and J by 0 bases, with 18 bases between the two germline ends. Germline values: CDR1 SGHTA, CDR2 FQGNSA. CDR3 DNA: TGTGCCAGCAGTCGGGACTCCTCGCAGGGTAGCAATCAGCCCCAGCATTTT. Its protein product is CASSRDSSQGSNQPQHF.

The chain recombines TRBV27 with TRBJ2-5; D is unresolved. V lost 10 bases to trimming and J lost 2 bases, with 17 bases between them. This CDR3 is built from 14 residues. From germline, CDR1 is MNHEY and CDR2 SMNVEV (reference sequence). The chain's CDR3 is CATSPGAPQETQYF. The CDR3 coding sequence is TGTGCCACCTCACCGGGCGCGCCGCAAGAGACCCAGTACTTC.

The CDR3 region is CASSPGYDQPQHF. Here the CDR3 DNA reads TGTGCCAGCTCACCAGGGTACGACCAGCCCCAGCATTTT. The chain uses TRBV18 and TRBJ1-5; D is uncertain. V was pared by 2 bases and J by 7 bases, with 9 bases between. Germline loops: CDR1 KGHSH, CDR2 LQKENI. The CDR3 loop spans 13 amino acids.

The V call is TRBV29-1, the J call TRBJ1-4; D gene uncertain. Trimming left V 4 bases short and J 8 bases short, with 11 bases between. Per the germline V gene, CDR1 is SQVTM and CDR2 is ANQGSEA. This CDR3 comprises 12 residues. For the CDR3, the DNA is TGCAGCGTTGGGGTCCATGGGGAAAAACTGTTTTTT. Amino acid sequence: CSVGVHGEKLFF.

The rearrangement uses TRBV23-1 and TRBJ2-4; TRBD1 matches at 12 bases. Being an ORF, TRBV23-1 has a function that is uncertain. The CDR3 length is 21 residues. Trimming at V came to 4 bases and at J to 6 bases, leaving 22 bases not matched to a gene. Here the CDR3 DNA reads TGCGCCAGCAGTCCCCATCACCCATCTAGCCGGGACAGGGGGCGAGGAAACATTCAGTACTTC. Residues: CASSPHHPSSRDRGRGNIQYF.

The chain links TRBV5-6 to TRBJ2-1, with D perhaps TRBD1 (5 bases). The length of the CDR3 is 15 residues. From germline, CDR1 is SGHDT and CDR2 YYEEEE. V was cut by 4 bases and J by 4 bases, with 15 bases left in between. CDR3 DNA: TGTGCCAGCAGCAGACAGTTCATTGGGTACAATGAGCAGTTCTTC. It specifies CASSRQFIGYNEQFF. The entire variable domain, with the rest obtained from reference TRBV5-6 and TRBJ2-1, is as follows: DAGVTQSPTHLIKTRGQQVTLRCSPKSGHDTVSWYQQALGQGPQFIFQYYEEEERQRGNFPDRFSGHQFPNYSSELNVNALLLGDSALYLCASSRQFIGYNEQFFGPGTRLTVL.